A selection of T cell receptor beta chains follows, all from one sample in a study of CD8 T cells in Susac syndrome. TCRdb redid the calling of the immunoSEQ multiplex PCR reads with MiXCR, one entry per CDR3 protein. Found here are 130,000 or so distinct CDR3 sequences, more than 75% of them singletons; the top ten hold 0.24%. Sequencing was carried out using CD8+ T cells from PBMCs. These receptors were obtained from a human donor with multiple sclerosis. CDR3s include the opening cysteine and the closing phenylalanine or tryptophan. A D gene is named only where the DNA matches it firmly. The size of a clone is reported for some rows only, either as once, few or many, or as a class for expanded clones.

J	D	size	V	CDR3	DNA
TRBJ2-2	TRBD2	.	TRBV15	CAITSGGGELFF	TGTGCCATCACCTCGGGAGGCGGGGAGCTGTTTTTT
TRBJ2-7	.	.	TRBV5-6	CASSWGSYEQYF	TGTGCCAGCAGTTGGGGGAGTTACGAGCAGTACTTC
TRBJ1-2	TRBD1	.	TRBV15	CATSRDRGPGYTF	TGTGCCACCAGCAGGGACAGGGGGCCAGGCTACACCTTC
TRBJ2-7	TRBD2	.	TRBV12-3/TRBV12-4	CASSVRAGGPIIGSYEQYF	TGTGCCAGCAGTGTCCGAGCGGGAGGGCCCATCATCGGGTCCTACGAGCAGTACTTC
TRBJ1-5	TRBD1	.	TRBV27	CASSLQGGGQPQHF	TGTGCCAGCAGTCTTCAGGGGGGAGGTCAGCCCCAGCATTTT
TRBJ1-6	.	.	TRBV4-1	CASSQGATDGSPLHF	TGCGCCAGCAGCCAAGGGGCCACCGACGGCTCACCCCTCCACTTT
TRBJ1-1	.	.	TRBV4-3	CASSQDVNTEAFF	TGCGCCAGCAGCCAAGACGTGAACACTGAAGCTTTCTTT
TRBJ1-2	.	.	TRBV7-9	CASSSVEYGYTF	TGTGCCAGCAGCTCGGTGGAATATGGCTACACCTTC
TRBJ2-1	TRBD2	.	TRBV7-6	CASSLAGTTHNEQFF	TGTGCCAGCAGCTTAGCGGGGACTACTCACAATGAGCAGTTCTTC
TRBJ2-2	TRBD2	few	TRBV7-6	CASSLFLAGEFTGELFF	TGTGCCAGCAGCTTATTCCTCGCGGGAGAGTTCACCGGGGAGCTGTTTTTT
TRBJ1-1	.	.	TRBV19	CASSKLNTEAFF	TGTGCCAGTAGCAAACTGAACACTGAAGCTTTCTTT
TRBJ2-1	TRBD1	.	TRBV18	CASSDGTGYYNEQFF	TGTGCCAGCTCTGACGGGACAGGGTATTACAATGAGCAGTTCTTC
TRBJ1-1	.	.	TRBV4-3	CASSQGPLRSEAFF	TGCGCCAGCAGCCAAGGTCCCCTAAGGTCTGAAGCTTTCTTT
TRBJ2-1	TRBD2	.	TRBV30	CAWRLTLGLAEYNEQFF	TGTGCCTGGAGGTTAACTCTCGGACTAGCGGAATACAATGAGCAGTTCTTC
TRBJ2-1	TRBD1	.	TRBV12-3/TRBV12-4	CASSSGTGFYNEQFF	TGTGCCAGCAGTTCCGGGACAGGGTTCTACAATGAGCAGTTCTTC
TRBJ2-1	TRBD2	.	TRBV19	CASSIDPPGGEAYNEQFF	TGTGCCAGTAGTATAGATCCTCCGGGAGGTGAGGCCTACAATGAGCAGTTCTTC
TRBJ1-4	.	few	TRBV28	CASSLGGAGEKLFF	TGTGCCAGCAGTTTAGGTGGGGCAGGTGAAAAACTGTTTTTT
TRBJ2-2	.	.	TRBV6-5	CASSYVAEGTGELFF	TGTGCCAGCAGTTACGTGGCGGAGGGAACCGGGGAGCTGTTTTTT
TRBJ2-3	.	few	TRBV14	CASSLVGTMYF	TGTGCCAGCAGCCTCGTAGGTACAATGTATTTT
TRBJ1-3	.	.	TRBV9	CASSVGGKPSNTIYF	TGTGCCAGCAGCGTAGGAGGGAAGCCAAGCAACACCATATATTTT
TRBJ2-7	TRBD1	.	TRBV27	CASRPGDRMYEQYF	TGTGCCAGCAGGCCAGGGGACAGAATGTACGAGCAGTACTTC
TRBJ2-6	.	.	TRBV27	CASSPSTGESGANVLTF	TGTGCCAGCAGTCCTTCTACGGGCGAATCTGGGGCCAACGTCCTGACTTTC
TRBJ1-1	.	.	TRBV10-3	CAISESLGGLHTEAFF	TGTGCCATCAGTGAATCCTTGGGGGGGTTGCACACTGAAGCTTTCTTT
TRBJ2-5	TRBD2	.	TRBV2	CASIPGGRLLETQYF	TGTGCCAGCATCCCCGGGGGGAGGCTATTGGAGACCCAGTACTTC
TRBJ2-2	TRBD2	.	TRBV12-5	CASGGLGGELFF	TGTGCTAGTGGAGGACTAGGCGGGGAGCTGTTTTTT
TRBJ2-1	.	.	TRBV20-1	CSAPRLGDEQFF	TGCAGTGCTCCTCGCTTGGGCGATGAGCAGTTCTTC
TRBJ2-6	TRBD1	.	TRBV6-2/TRBV6-3	CASSYLDRGSSGANVLTF	TGTGCCAGCAGTTACTTGGACAGGGGAAGCTCTGGGGCCAACGTCCTGACTTTC
TRBJ2-1	TRBD2	.	TRBV29-1	CSVEGLAGVGNEQFF	TGCAGCGTTGAAGGGCTAGCGGGAGTAGGTAATGAGCAGTTCTTC
TRBJ1-1	.	.	TRBV29-1	CSVLTGTEAFF	TGCAGCGTTTTGACAGGCACTGAAGCTTTCTTT
TRBJ1-2	.	few	TRBV4-1	CASSQDGQRYGYTF	TGCGCCAGCAGCCAAGATGGACAGCGCTATGGCTACACCTTC
TRBJ2-3	.	.	TRBV2	CAYSSNTSDTQYF	TGTGCCTATTCCAGCAATACGTCAGATACGCAGTATTTT
TRBJ2-7	TRBD2	.	TRBV6-2/TRBV6-3	CASTTSGRNEQYF	TGTGCCAGCACCACTAGCGGGAGGAACGAGCAGTACTTC